This is a list of T cell receptor beta chains from one sample in a study of control samples from healthy donors and cancer patients. Method: immunoSEQ multiplex PCR; TCRdb's copy keeps in-frame clones and lacks some. Of 65,000 to 85,000 clones in the sample, roughly nine tenths were seen once. Sequenced sample: PBMCs. Receptors were obtained from a woman between 45 and 65 years old with colorectal cancer. CDR3s include the opening cysteine and the closing phenylalanine or tryptophan. D genes are given only for firm matches. Rows may omit the clone size; those that give it use once, few, many or a size class.

V gene	J gene	clone size	D gene	CDR3 DNA	CDR3 protein
TRBV7-2	TRBJ1-4	few	.	TGTGCCAGCAGCTTAGAGGTGGGGGAAAAACTGTTTTTT	CASSLEVGEKLFF
TRBV3-1/TRBV3-2	TRBJ1-1	.	TRBD1	TGTGCCAGCAGCCTGACAGGGGGGAGGACTGAAGCTTTCTTT	CASSLTGGRTEAFF
TRBV4-3	TRBJ1-6	.	TRBD1	TGCGCCAGCAGCCAAAACGCAGGGGGATATAATTCACCCCTCCACTTT	CASSQNAGGYNSPLHF
TRBV2	TRBJ2-5	.	TRBD2	TGTGCCAGCAGTGGCCCGGGACTAGGGGGGGAGACCCAGTACTTC	CASSGPGLGGETQYF
TRBV6-5	TRBJ2-5	.	.	TGTGCCAGCAGTAAGGTTCTGGAGACCCAGTACTTC	CASSKVLETQYF
TRBV3-1/TRBV3-2	TRBJ2-6	.	.	TGTGCCAGCAGCCAAGGACAGCTGTATTCTGGGGCCAACGTCCTGACTTTC	CASSQGQLYSGANVLTF
TRBV2	TRBJ1-2	.	.	TGTGCCAGCAGTGAAGCGGCAGGGAGGTTGGGGGGCTACACCTTC	CASSEAAGRLGGYTF
TRBV3-1/TRBV3-2	TRBJ1-1	.	.	TGTGCCAGCAGCCAGGGGACATACGAAGCTTTCTTT	CASSQGTYEAFF
TRBV27	TRBJ1-5	.	.	TGTGCCAGCAGTTTATTGGCAGGGGACCAGCCCCAGCATTTT	CASSLLAGDQPQHF
TRBV7-3	TRBJ2-3	.	TRBD2	TGTGCCAGCAGCCCGGGACTAGCGGGGTTGACAGATACGCAGTATTTT	CASSPGLAGLTDTQYF
TRBV18	TRBJ2-3	.	.	TGTGCCAGCTCGGAGATCTCAGATACGCAGTATTTT	CASSEISDTQYF
TRBV5-6	TRBJ1-1	once	TRBD1	TGTGCCAGCAGCTCGCTGACAGGGGCCACCCCACGGAACACTGAAGCTTTCTTT	CASSSLTGATPRNTEAFF
TRBV6-2/TRBV6-3	TRBJ1-5	.	.	TGTGCCAGCAGTTACACGTCCGTCTGGGGTGCGGGTCAGCCCCAGCATTTT	CASSYTSVWGAGQPQHF
TRBV6-5	TRBJ1-6	.	TRBD1	TGTGCCAGCAGTTCACAGGGGGCGGCAGTTTCACCCCTCCACTTT	CASSSQGAAVSPLHF
TRBV3-1/TRBV3-2	TRBJ2-2	.	.	TGTGCCAGCAGCCCACCTTTAGGGGAGCTGTTTTTT	CASSPPLGELFF
TRBV5-5	TRBJ1-3	.	.	TGTGCCAGCAGCTTGGAACAGGGAATGCTCTCTGGAAACACCATATATTTT	CASSLEQGMLSGNTIYF